What follows describes a single TCR beta chain. Its recognized antigen is unknown. One base away there is no much larger clone; base qualities are not given. The CDR3 measures 14 amino acids from cysteine to phenylalanine. The only DNA kept is the CDR3, 42 bases in frame from the first base. Based on the germline V gene (reference sequence), the CDR1 and CDR2 sequences are GTSNPN and SVGIG. The junction shows trimming of 2 bases on V and 5 bases on J, and the gene matches do not reach 7 bases of it. These data come from a study of T cell changes during pregnancy in multiple sclerosis (dated by TCRdb to 2018 to 2020). Regarding the research as a whole: In women with multiple sclerosis, the researchers looked at how the T cell repertoire shifted as pregnancy progressed.

Library preparation was by the immunoSEQ multiplex PCR assay. TCRdb mirrors the immuneACCESS table, restricted to in-frame sequences. Some clones are absent from its copies; in checked studies, under half trace to an unresolved V gene, and the reason for the others is unknown. A total of about 75,000 clones appear in this sample, 75% to 95% of them only once. The top ten clonotypes cover about 0.4% of the sample. The input for sequencing was CD4+ T cells from peripheral blood mononuclear cells, taken before pregnancy. The sequence links TRBV30 to TRBJ2-5, and TRBD2 aligns with 8 junction nucleotides. This clonotype was sampled from a female donor with multiple sclerosis, enrolled in a pregnancy study. The nucleotides are TGTGCCTGGAGTCGGTTGGGCGGGAGGGAGACCCAGTACTTC. Translated, it reads CAWSRLGGRETQYF. Full variable domain (CDR3 extended with the reference TRBV30 and TRBJ2-5 proteins): SQTIHQWPATLVQPVGSPLSLECTVEGTSNPNLYWYRQAAGRGLQLLFYSVGIGQISSEVPQNLSASRPQDRQFILSSKKLLLSDSGFYLCAWSRLGGRETQYFGPGTRLLVL.